What follows are 15 T cell receptor beta chains derived from one specimen sequenced in a study of shared clonotypes between healthy human individuals. Sequenced by immunoSEQ multiplex PCR; TCRdb stores in-frame clones only, minus some. The profile shows approximately 500,000 clones, approximately 84% of them singletons. Sequencing was carried out using PBMCs. Receptors were obtained from a woman between 35 and 50 years old in good health. Some clones in this sample may be carry-over from other donors' samples.

Many counts were recorded for this clone. The same CDR3 can be traced to other DNA sequences in this sample. The chain couples TRBV19 to TRBJ2-7, with TRBD1 matching 10 bases. The CDR3 extends over 16 amino acids. Trimming took 6 bases from V and 1 from J; bases not matched to a gene: 9. Germline V gene lookup returns CDR1 LNHDA and CDR2 SQIVND (reference sequence). CDR3 nucleotide sequence: TGTGCCAGTAGACCCGGGACAGGGGAAGGGTCCTACGAGCAGTACTTC. Translating gives CASRPGTGEGSYEQYF. The full variable domain, rest sourced from reference TRBV19 and TRBJ2-7, is DGGITQSPKYLFRKEGQNVTLSCEQNLNHDAMYWYRQDPGQGLRLIYYSQIVNDFQKGDIAEGYSVSREKKESFPLTVTSAQKNPTAFYLCASRPGTGEGSYEQYFGPGTRLTVT.

This clone was counted a single time. This rearrangement joins TRBV2 to TRBJ1-1; possibly TRBD1 for D (5 bases). The V and J ends lost 6 bases and 4 bases respectively, with 18 bases between them. Germline V gene data show CDR1 as SNHLY and CDR2 as FYNNEI. The CDR3 spans 15 residues. The CDR3 nucleotides read TGTGCCAGCAGCCCCACTGGGGGTTGGGGCACTGAAGCTTTCTTT. Its translation: CASSPTGGWGTEAFF. The entire variable domain, with the rest obtained from reference TRBV2 and TRBJ1-1, is as follows: EPEVTQTPSHQVTQMGQEVILRCVPISNHLYFYWYRQILGQKVEFLVSFYNNEISEKSEIFDDQFSVERPDGSNFTLKIRSTKLEDSAMYFCASSPTGGWGTEAFFGQGTRLTVV.

The chain recombines TRBV11-2 with TRBJ2-7; tentative D call: TRBD2 (5 bases). V lost 4 bases to trimming and J lost 4 bases, with 20 bases between them. CDR1 SGHAT and CDR2 FQNNGV come from the germline V gene. This CDR3 spans 16 amino acids. The CDR3 DNA reads TGTGCCAGCAGCTCCTTGATAGCCCGAACTAGGTACGAGCAGTACTTC. This encodes CASSSLIARTRYEQYF.

This chain links TRBV9 with TRBJ1-2; D gene uncertain. Trimming shortened V by 1 base and J by 0 bases, and 10 bases separated the two germline ends. Germline V gene lookup returns CDR1 SGDLS and CDR2 YYNGEE. CDR3 length equals 15 residues. The CDR3 DNA reads as TGTGCCAGCAGCGTATCAGGTTTAACTAACTATGGCTACACCTTC. It encodes CASSVSGLTNYGYTF. The full variable domain, with the rest looked up from reference TRBV9 and TRBJ1-2, is DSGVTQTPKHLITATGQRVTLRCSPRSGDLSVYWYQQSLDQGLQFLIQYYNGEERAKGNILERFSAQQFPDLHSELNLSSLELGDSALYFCASSVSGLTNYGYTFGSGTRLTVV.

About this clone: This sample includes further DNA sequences coding for the same CDR3. V gene TRBV18 combines with J gene TRBJ2-1; 7 bases are shared with TRBD2. Looked up from germline, CDR1 is KGHSH and CDR2 is LQKENI. This CDR3 has 16 residues. V dropped 0 bases and J dropped 4; count of bases not matched to a gene: 6. The CDR3 protein is CASSPPGGSSYNEQFF. CDR3 sequence (DNA): TGTGCCAGCTCACCACCTGGCGGGAGTAGTTACAATGAGCAGTTCTTC.

The V gene is TRBV2, the J gene TRBJ1-2; D is perhaps TRBD1 (5 bases). This CDR3 region has 14 residues. Germline V gene data show CDR1 as SNHLY and CDR2 as FYNNEI. Trimming cost V 5 bases and J 4 bases, with 14 bases left between them. The CDR3 protein is CASSPDRYSYGYTF. CDR3 nucleotide sequence: TGTGCCAGCAGTCCAGACAGATATAGCTATGGCTACACCTTC.

Turning to this clone: A read error is the likely source, as a far larger clone sits one nucleotide away. J is TRBJ2-5 and V is TRBV9; 9 bases line up with TRBD2. The J call may be wrong; the DNA end is better matched by TRBJ2-7. The CDR3 totals 13 residues. CDR1 SGDLS and CDR2 YYNGEE come from the germline V gene. The CDR3 DNA follows: TGTACCAGCAGCGACCGACTAGCGGCCGAGCAGTACTTC. This translates into CTSSDRLAAEQYF.

The gene calls are TRBV28 and TRBJ2-6, with 10 bases lining up with TRBD1. V shed 5 bases and J 4 bases; nucleotides not matched to a gene: 8. Germline lookup yields CDR1 MDHEN and CDR2 SYDVKM. This CDR3 region has 17 residues. The CDR3 here is CASSPSGTGVGANVLTF. DNA of the CDR3: TGTGCCAGCAGTCCGTCCGGGACAGGGGTCGGGGCCAACGTCCTGACTTTC.

The chain is built from TRBV28 and TRBJ2-5; tentatively, D is TRBD1 (6 bases). This CDR3 has 12 residues. V dropped 8 bases and J dropped 0 bases, with 7 bases sitting between them. The germline gives CDR1 MDHEN, CDR2 SYDVKM. DNA of the CDR3: TGTGCCAGCCAGGGGTACCAAGAGACCCAGTACTTC. Its translation: CASQGYQETQYF.

As for this clone: A far larger clone is off by one base, so a read error is likely. Different DNA sequences within this sample yield the same CDR3. The V and J genes are TRBV27 and TRBJ1-4; 7 nucleotides match TRBD1. The ends lost 6 bases at V and 15 bases at J; junction bases unmatched: 13. The length of the CDR3 is 13 residues. Per germline, CDR1 MNHEY and CDR2 SMNVEV (reference sequence). CDR3 bases: TGTGCCAGCAGCCTATCGACAGGGACCCTATTGTTTTTT. It translates to CASSLSTGTLLFF.

J is TRBJ2-1 and V is TRBV5-1; 8 bases fit TRBD2. CDR1 and CDR2 (germline): SGHRS, YFSETQ. The CDR3 runs 16 residues. Trimming removed 4 bases from V and 6 bases from J; junction bases left unmatched: 12. CDR3: CASSRTGTSNFNEQFF. CDR3 nucleotides: TGCGCCAGCAGCCGCACCGGGACTAGTAATTTCAATGAGCAGTTCTTC.

The CDR3 sequence: CASSLGHGGTEAFF. The CDR3 DNA reads as TGCGCCAGCAGCTTGGGCCATGGGGGAACTGAAGCTTTCTTT. This chain connects TRBV5-1 to TRBJ1-1, with a possible D match to TRBD1 (5 bases). V was pared by 0 bases and J by 5 bases, with 11 bases between. The V gene's germline CDR1 is SGHRS and CDR2 YFSETQ. This CDR3 is built from 14 residues.

The chain carries TRBV5-4 and TRBJ2-2; 9 nucleotides agree with TRBD2. Germline CDR1 is SGHNT and CDR2 is YYREEE (reference sequence). The CDR3 sequence is 14 residues long. V was clipped by 0 bases and J by 8 bases; unmatched bases: 2. The CDR3 protein is CASSLDLAGGELFF. In DNA, the CDR3 is TGTGCCAGCAGCTTGGATCTAGCGGGAGGGGAGCTGTTTTTT.

This chain uses TRBV7-9 with TRBJ1-4; D not certain. V was cut by 2 bases and J by 7 bases, with 17 bases left in between. CDR1 SEHNR and CDR2 FQNEAQ come from the germline V gene (reference sequence). This CDR3 contains 16 residues. The CDR3: CASSLSGMGLGEKLFF. The CDR3 nucleotides read TGTGCCAGCAGCTTATCGGGAATGGGCTTGGGTGAAAAACTGTTTTTT.

The rearrangement links TRBV7-2 to TRBJ2-4, with D tentatively TRBD2 (6 bases). CDR1 and CDR2 from the germline V gene are SGHTA and FQGNSA. The germline V and J ends were trimmed by 6 bases and 5 bases, with 26 bases remaining between them. The CDR3 is made up of 18 amino acids. The CDR3 nucleotides read TGTGCCAGCAGTACACCAGCCGGGGCCAACACTAGCCAAAACATTCAGTACTTC. Encoded protein: CASSTPAGANTSQNIQYF.